This section outlines one T cell receptor (beta chain) sequence together with its context. The sample is drawn from a study of identifying expanded T cells in peripheral blood. Per germline, CDR1 SGHTA and CDR2 FQGNSA. This CDR3 has 15 amino acids. The J segment lost 4 bases and the V segment lost 7 bases, leaving 8 bases of the junction unmatched. Data came from immunoSEQ multiplex PCR; TCRdb stores just in-frame clones and leaves some out. The sample has about 78,000 clones; around 89% are singletons. Material: blood. The rearrangement links TRBV7-2 to TRBJ1-3; 9 positions match TRBD1. The clonotype comes from a person between 18 and 69 years old in good health. The CDR3 DNA reads TGTGCCAGCACCTCAATGACAGGGGGGGGAAACACCATATATTTT. This encodes CASTSMTGGGNTIYF.